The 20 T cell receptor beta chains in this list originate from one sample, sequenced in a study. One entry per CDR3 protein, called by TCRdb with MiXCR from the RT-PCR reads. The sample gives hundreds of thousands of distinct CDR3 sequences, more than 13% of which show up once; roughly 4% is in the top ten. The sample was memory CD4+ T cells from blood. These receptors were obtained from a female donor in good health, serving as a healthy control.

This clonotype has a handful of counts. In DNA form, the CDR3 reads TGTGCCAGCAGTTCCGCCCCTTCCCAGTTCTTC. Translating it yields CASSSAPSQFF. This chain links TRBV12-3 or TRBV12-4 with TRBJ2-1, with unresolved D. Trimming cost V 4 bases and J 13 bases, with 11 bases left between them. This CDR3 has 11 residues.

The CDR3 nucleotides are TGTGCCAGCAGTTACTTGTTAGCGGGACCCACAGATACGCAGTATTTT. Protein product: CASSYLLAGPTDTQYF. The rearrangement joins TRBV6-2 or TRBV6-3 to TRBJ2-3; 8 nucleotides align to TRBD2. The CDR3 is 16 amino acids. V dropped 1 base and J dropped 2; count of bases not matched to a gene: 5. Germline V lookup: CDR1 MNHEY, CDR2 SVGEGT.

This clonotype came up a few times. In DNA, the CDR3 is TGCGCCAGCAGCCAAGAGGCCCAGCTGAGCACTGAAGCTTTCTTT. This sequence encodes CASSQEAQLSTEAFF. J is TRBJ1-1 and V is TRBV4-3, with no clear D. Germline V lookup: CDR1 LGHNA, CDR2 YSLEER. V dropped 0 bases and J dropped 4 bases, with 12 bases sitting between them. The CDR3 sequence is 15 residues long.

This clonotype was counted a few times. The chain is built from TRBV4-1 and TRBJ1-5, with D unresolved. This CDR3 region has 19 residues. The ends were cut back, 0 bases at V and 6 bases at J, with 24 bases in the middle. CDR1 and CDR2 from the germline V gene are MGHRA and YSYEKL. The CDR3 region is CASSQDIRMGRGYSQPQHF. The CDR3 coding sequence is TGCGCCAGCAGCCAAGATATAAGAATGGGTCGCGGTTATTCTCAGCCCCAGCATTTT.

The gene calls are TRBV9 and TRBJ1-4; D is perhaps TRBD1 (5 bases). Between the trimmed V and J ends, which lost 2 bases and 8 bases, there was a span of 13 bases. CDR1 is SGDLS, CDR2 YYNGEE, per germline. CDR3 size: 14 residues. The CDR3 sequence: CASSVGGVEEKLFF. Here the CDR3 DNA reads TGTGCCAGCAGCGTGGGAGGGGTTGAAGAAAAACTGTTTTTT.

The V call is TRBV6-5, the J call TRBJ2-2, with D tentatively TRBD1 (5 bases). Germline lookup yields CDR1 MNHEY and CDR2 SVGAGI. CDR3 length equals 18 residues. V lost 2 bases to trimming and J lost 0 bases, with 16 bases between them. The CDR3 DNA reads TGTGCCAGCAGTTACGGTGTGAACAGGTTATCGAACACCGGGGAGCTGTTTTTT. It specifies CASSYGVNRLSNTGELFF.

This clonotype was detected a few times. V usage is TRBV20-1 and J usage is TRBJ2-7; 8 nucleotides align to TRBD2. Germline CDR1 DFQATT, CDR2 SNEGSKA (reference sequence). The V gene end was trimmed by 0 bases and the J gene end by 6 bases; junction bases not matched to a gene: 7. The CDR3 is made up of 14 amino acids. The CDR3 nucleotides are TGCAGTGCTAGAGATCCCGGGAGGGCCGGCGAGCAGTACTTC. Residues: CSARDPGRAGEQYF.

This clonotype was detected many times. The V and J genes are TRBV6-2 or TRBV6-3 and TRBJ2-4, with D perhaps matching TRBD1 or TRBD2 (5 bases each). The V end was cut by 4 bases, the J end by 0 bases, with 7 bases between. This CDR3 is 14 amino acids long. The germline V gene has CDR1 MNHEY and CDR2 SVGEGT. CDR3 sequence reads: CASSFGAAKNIQYF. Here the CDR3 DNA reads TGTGCCAGCAGTTTCGGGGCAGCCAAAAACATTCAGTACTTC.

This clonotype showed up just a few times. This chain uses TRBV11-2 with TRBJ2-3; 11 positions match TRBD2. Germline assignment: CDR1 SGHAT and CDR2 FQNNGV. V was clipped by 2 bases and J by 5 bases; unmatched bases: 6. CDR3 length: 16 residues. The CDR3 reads CASSLLVAGGIDTQYF. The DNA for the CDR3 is TGTGCCAGCAGCTTATTGGTAGCGGGGGGGATAGATACGCAGTATTTT.

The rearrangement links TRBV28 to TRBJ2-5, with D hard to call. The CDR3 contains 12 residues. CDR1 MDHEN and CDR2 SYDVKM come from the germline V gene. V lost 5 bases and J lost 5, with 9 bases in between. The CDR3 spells CASSGVLETQYF. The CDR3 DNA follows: TGTGCCAGCAGTGGGGTCTTGGAGACCCAGTACTTC.

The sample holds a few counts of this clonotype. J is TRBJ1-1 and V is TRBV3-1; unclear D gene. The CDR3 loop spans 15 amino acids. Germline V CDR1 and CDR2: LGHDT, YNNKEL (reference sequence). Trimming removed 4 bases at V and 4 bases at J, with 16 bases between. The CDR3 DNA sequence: TGTGCCAGCAGCCCCTGGAGAGGGTTGGGCACTGAAGCTTTCTTT. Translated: CASSPWRGLGTEAFF.

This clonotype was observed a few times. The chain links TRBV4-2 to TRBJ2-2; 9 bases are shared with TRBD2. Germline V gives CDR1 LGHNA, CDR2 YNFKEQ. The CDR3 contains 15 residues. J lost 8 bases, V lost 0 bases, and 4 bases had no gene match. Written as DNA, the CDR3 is TGTGCCAGCAGCCAAGATAGGCTAGCGGGAGGGGAGCTGTTTTTT. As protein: CASSQDRLAGGELFF.

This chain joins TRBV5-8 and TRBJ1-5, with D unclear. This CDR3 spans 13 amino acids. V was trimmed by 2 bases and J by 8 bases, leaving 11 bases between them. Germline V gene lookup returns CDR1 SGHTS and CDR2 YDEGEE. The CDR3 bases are TGTGCCAGCAGCTTACAACGTGTAGAGCCCCAGCATTTT. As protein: CASSLQRVEPQHF. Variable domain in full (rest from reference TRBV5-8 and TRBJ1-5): EAGVTQSPTHLIKTRGQQATLRCSPISGHTSVYWYQQALGLGLQFLLWYDEGEERNRGNFPPRFSGRQFPNYSSELNVNALELEDSALYLCASSLQRVEPQHFGDGTRLSIL.

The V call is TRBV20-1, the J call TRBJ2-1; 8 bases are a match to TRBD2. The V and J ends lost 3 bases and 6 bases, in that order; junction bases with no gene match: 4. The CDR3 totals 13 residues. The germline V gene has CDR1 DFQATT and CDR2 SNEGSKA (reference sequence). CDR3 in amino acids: CSASSGGGNEQFF. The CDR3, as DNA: TGCAGTGCTAGTTCGGGGGGGGGCAATGAGCAGTTCTTC.

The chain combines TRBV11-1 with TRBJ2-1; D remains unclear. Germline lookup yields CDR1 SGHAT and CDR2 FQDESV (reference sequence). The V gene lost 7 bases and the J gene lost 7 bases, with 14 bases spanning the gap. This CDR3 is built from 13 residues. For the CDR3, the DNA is TGTGCCAGCAAGTCATTCTCGTTTAATGAGCAGTTCTTC. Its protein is CASKSFSFNEQFF. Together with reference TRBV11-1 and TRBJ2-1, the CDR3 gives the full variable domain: EAEVAQSPRYKITEKSQAVAFWCDPISGHATLYWYRQILGQGPELLVQFQDESVVDDSQLPKDRFSAERLKGVDSTLKIQPAELGDSAMYLCASKSFSFNEQFFGPGTRLTVL.

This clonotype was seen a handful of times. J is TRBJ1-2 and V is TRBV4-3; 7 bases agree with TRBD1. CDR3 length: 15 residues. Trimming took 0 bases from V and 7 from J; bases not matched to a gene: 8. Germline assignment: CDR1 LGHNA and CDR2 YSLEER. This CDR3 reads CASSQEGTVNSGYTF. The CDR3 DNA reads TGCGCCAGCAGCCAAGAAGGGACAGTTAATAGTGGCTACACCTTC.

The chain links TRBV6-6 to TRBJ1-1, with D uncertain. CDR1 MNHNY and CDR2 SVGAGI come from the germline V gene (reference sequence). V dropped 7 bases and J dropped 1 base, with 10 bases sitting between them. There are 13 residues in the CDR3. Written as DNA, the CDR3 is TGTGCCAGCAAGGGCCTCTCGAACACTGAAGCTTTCTTT. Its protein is CASKGLSNTEAFF.

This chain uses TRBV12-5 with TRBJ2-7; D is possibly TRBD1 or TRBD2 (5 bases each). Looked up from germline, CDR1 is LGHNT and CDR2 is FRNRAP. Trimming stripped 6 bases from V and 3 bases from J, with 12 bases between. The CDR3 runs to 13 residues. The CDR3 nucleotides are TGTGCTAGTGGACCCCCGGGGCTCTACGAGCAGTACTTC. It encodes CASGPPGLYEQYF.

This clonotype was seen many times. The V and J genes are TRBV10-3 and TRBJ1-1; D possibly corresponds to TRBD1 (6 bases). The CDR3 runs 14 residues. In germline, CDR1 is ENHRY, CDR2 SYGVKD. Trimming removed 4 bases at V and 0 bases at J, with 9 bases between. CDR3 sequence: CAISVGQMNTEAFF. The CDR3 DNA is TGTGCCATCAGTGTAGGACAGATGAACACTGAAGCTTTCTTT.

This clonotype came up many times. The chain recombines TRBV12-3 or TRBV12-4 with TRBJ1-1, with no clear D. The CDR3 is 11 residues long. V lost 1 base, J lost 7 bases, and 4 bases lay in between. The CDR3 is CASSLGNEAFF. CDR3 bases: TGTGCCAGCAGTTTAGGAAATGAAGCTTTCTTT.